What follows are 15 T cell receptor beta chains derived from one specimen sequenced in a study of shared clonotypes between healthy human individuals. The method was immunoSEQ multiplex PCR; TCRdb's version includes in-frame clones alone and lacks a portion of them. The sample lists around 1.1 million clones; 60% to 80% were seen once. The sample consisted of memory CD4+ T cells from PBMCs. The sample's subset: CD45RA-negative fraction. These receptor sequences come from a man younger than 30 in good health. Some clones in this sample may be carry-over from other donors' samples.

The J gene is TRBJ2-3, the V gene TRBV7-2; D not certain. V lost 0 bases, J lost 0 bases, and 10 bases lay in between. Germline-derived CDR1 and CDR2 are SGHTA and FQGNSA. This CDR3 is built from 16 residues. In nucleotides, the CDR3 is TGTGCCAGCAGCTTAGCGGGCAGCCTTAGCACAGATACGCAGTATTTT. The encoded protein is CASSLAGSLSTDTQYF.

DNA for the CDR3: TGTGCCAGTAGTATAGGCGGCACCCGGTTGTCCGGGGAGCTGTTTTTT. Protein product: CASSIGGTRLSGELFF. This chain links TRBV19 with TRBJ2-2, with no clear D. V was clipped by 1 base and J by 6 bases, with 15 bases between them. In germline, CDR1 is LNHDA, CDR2 SQIVND (reference sequence). The CDR3 length is 16 residues.

Only one count was recorded for this clone. V gene TRBV5-4 combines with J gene TRBJ2-2; 10 positions match TRBD2. Germline V gene data show CDR1 as SGHNT and CDR2 as YYREEE (reference sequence). The junction had 4 bases not matched to a gene; V was cut back by 5 bases and J by 6 bases. There are 14 residues in the CDR3. The CDR3, as DNA: TGTGCCAGCAGATCACTAGCGGGATCCGGGGAGCTGTTTTTT. Translation gives CASRSLAGSGELFF.

The chain joins TRBV30 to TRBJ1-1, with D hard to call. Trimming stripped 3 bases from V and 3 bases from J, with 8 bases between. Germline V gives CDR1 GTSNPN, CDR2 SVGIG (reference sequence). The CDR3 has 12 amino acids. DNA for the CDR3: TGTGCCTGGAGGATAGGGTACACTGAAGCTTTCTTT. Translation: CAWRIGYTEAFF.

V gene TRBV30 combines with J gene TRBJ1-1; D unclear. V lost 5 bases and J 6 bases, leaving 13 bases between the germline ends. CDR1 is GTSNPN, CDR2 SVGIG, per germline (reference sequence). The CDR3 has 12 amino acids. The CDR3 spells CAWGKGIPEAFF. The DNA for the CDR3 is TGTGCCTGGGGAAAGGGTATCCCTGAAGCTTTCTTT.

The chain employs TRBV5-1 and TRBJ1-2; a weak D match, TRBD1 (5 bases). The V end was cut by 2 bases, the J end by 9 bases, with 20 bases between. Germline CDR1 SGHRS, CDR2 YFSETQ. The CDR3 runs 15 residues. The CDR3 sequence: CASSFELGPRRSYTF. The DNA for the CDR3 is TGCGCCAGCAGCTTCGAATTGGGACCCCGGAGAAGCTACACCTTC.

The genes are TRBV7-6 and TRBJ1-4; no definite D call. This CDR3 region has 15 residues. V shed 1 base and J shed 7 bases, with 13 bases lying between them. CDR1 and CDR2 (germline): SGHVS, FNYEAQ. CDR3 protein: CASSLVGNRIEKLFF. As DNA, the CDR3 is TGTGCCAGCAGCTTAGTAGGGAATAGGATTGAAAAACTGTTTTTT.

A remark on this clone: This sample also contains other DNA sequences that code for the same CDR3. The chain uses TRBV9 and TRBJ2-5; a possible D gene is TRBD1 (5 bases). Germline V lookup: CDR1 SGDLS, CDR2 YYNGEE. Between the trimmed V and J ends, which lost 1 base and 5 bases, there was a span of 9 bases. The CDR3 sequence is 13 residues long. The CDR3 nucleotides read TGTGCCAGCAGCGTAACAGGATGGGAGACCCAGTACTTC. Its translation: CASSVTGWETQYF.

The chain uses TRBV7-2 and TRBJ2-1, with 14 bases matching TRBD2. CDR1 SGHTA and CDR2 FQGNSA come from the germline V gene. This CDR3 has 16 amino acids. The V segment lost 1 base and the J segment 9 bases; nucleotides outside the gene matches: 5. The CDR3 DNA follows: TGTGCCAGCAGCTTAGACGCGACTAGCGGGAGGGGTGAGCAGTTCTTC. Protein sequence: CASSLDATSGRGEQFF.

This clone was detected a few times. The rearrangement links TRBV19 to TRBJ2-2; D is undetermined. V lost 5 bases and J lost 7, with 11 bases in between. This CDR3 has 13 amino acids. CDR1 and CDR2 from the germline V gene are LNHDA and SQIVND (reference sequence). The CDR3 protein is CASSPAGNGELFF. The CDR3 coding sequence is TGTGCCAGTAGTCCTGCAGGCAACGGGGAGCTGTTTTTT.

The V gene is TRBV29-1, the J gene TRBJ1-2; D might be TRBD1 (6 bases). Per germline, CDR1 SQVTM and CDR2 ANQGSEA. V was clipped by 7 bases and J by 7 bases, with 13 bases between them. The CDR3 has 11 amino acids. CDR3 sequence reads: CSGGTQTGYTF. CDR3 in DNA: TGCAGCGGCGGGACACAGACTGGCTACACCTTC.

The chain joins TRBV28 to TRBJ1-5, with 8 bases identical to TRBD1. The CDR3 loop spans 16 amino acids. The junction had 19 bases not matched to a gene; V was cut back by 9 bases and J by 9 bases. CDR1 and CDR2 from the germline V gene are MDHEN and SYDVKM. CDR3 sequence reads: CASYSDREYFQRPQHF. In DNA form, the CDR3 reads TGTGCCAGTTACTCGGACAGGGAGTATTTCCAGCGGCCCCAGCATTTT. Full variable domain (remainder filled in from reference TRBV28 and TRBJ1-5): DVKVTQSSRYLVKRTGEKVFLECVQDMDHENMFWYRQDPGLGLRLIYFSYDVKMKEKGDIPEGYSVSREKKERFSLILESASTNQTSMYLCASYSDREYFQRPQHFGDGTRLSIL.

The chain is built from TRBV6-1 and TRBJ2-7, with D maybe TRBD2 (5 bases). The V gene's germline CDR1 is MNHNS and CDR2 SASEGT. The germline V and J ends were trimmed by 9 bases and 0 bases, with 15 bases remaining between them. The CDR3 contains 14 residues. The CDR3 DNA sequence: TGTGCCAGGATAAAGAGAGGGAACTCCTACGAGCAGTACTTC. It yields the protein CARIKRGNSYEQYF.

This clone was recorded many times. Other DNA sequences within the sample encode an identical CDR3. The chain joins TRBV28 to TRBJ1-5, with 7 bases lining up with TRBD1. J was trimmed by 4 bases and V by 6 bases; bases with no gene match: 3. CDR1 and CDR2 from the germline V gene are MDHEN and SYDVKM. The CDR3 contains 13 residues. CDR3 sequence (DNA): TGTGCCAGCAGGCCGGACAGGAATCAGCCCCAGCATTTT. Protein sequence: CASRPDRNQPQHF.

The gene calls are TRBV25-1 and TRBJ2-1; tentative D call: TRBD2 (5 bases). V was trimmed by 1 base and J by 15 bases, leaving 13 bases between them. Per the germline V gene, CDR1 is MGHDK and CDR2 is SYGVNS. The CDR3 sequence is 12 residues long. CDR3 in DNA: TGTGCCAGCAGTGAATCTCGCGGGCCCTCGTTCTTC. Its protein product is CASSESRGPSFF.